The 32 T cell receptor beta chains reported below all come from one sample, sequenced in a study of T cell repertoires in cytomegalovirus infection. Their antigens remain unidentified. One entry per CDR3 protein, called by TCRdb with MiXCR from the reads. The sample contains hundreds of thousands of distinct CDR3 sequences, about a third of which appear only once. Here the sequenced sample was cultured CD8+ T cells from PBMCs, taken from culture after CMV antigen stimulation. The receptor source for this set is a human donor in good health (CMV status not recorded). Some clones in this sample may be carry-over from other donors' samples.

The V and J genes are TRBV7-9 and TRBJ2-7, with TRBD2 as a possible D gene (7 bases). Germline lookup yields CDR1 SEHNR and CDR2 FQNEAQ (reference sequence). This CDR3 spans 14 amino acids. Trimming stripped 7 bases from V and 4 bases from J, with 17 bases between. The CDR3 DNA reads TGTGCCAGCACCCTAGGGGGGGGCGGTTACGAGCAGTACGTC. Its translation is CASTLGGGGYEQYV.

This clonotype was seen only a few times. The chain couples TRBV2 to TRBJ1-4; a weak D match, TRBD1 (5 bases). CDR3 length: 16 amino acids. V was cut by 4 bases and J by 4 bases, with 16 bases left in between. Germline loops: CDR1 SNHLY, CDR2 FYNNEI. In DNA form, the CDR3 reads TGTGCCAGCAGTGCCCTGGGGACGAATGATAATGAAAAACTGTTTTTT. This encodes CASSALGTNDNEKLFF.

The V call is TRBV5-5, the J call TRBJ2-1; 9 bases map to TRBD2. Germline lookup yields CDR1 SGHKS and CDR2 YYEKEE (reference sequence). V gave up 3 bases and J gave up 6 bases; unmatched junction bases: 7. The CDR3 spans 15 residues. The CDR3: CASSSGVAGVNEQFF. The DNA for the CDR3 is TGTGCCAGCAGCTCCGGGGTAGCGGGGGTCAATGAGCAGTTCTTC.

This clonotype appeared a few times. The chain uses TRBV7-9 and TRBJ2-7, with D unclear. This CDR3 contains 16 residues. Germline values: CDR1 SEHNR, CDR2 FQNEAQ (reference sequence). Trimming removed 4 bases from V and 0 bases from J, with 16 bases in between. As DNA, the CDR3 is TGTGCCAGCAGCTCGTCCGGTGGGATAAGCTCCTACGAGCAGTACTTC. Translating gives CASSSSGGISSYEQYF.

This clonotype has at least ten counts. The V call is TRBV7-2, the J call TRBJ1-1; D possibly corresponds to TRBD1 (5 bases). Germline V CDR1 and CDR2: SGHTA, FQGNSA. Trimming took 8 bases from V and 0 from J, leaving 16 bases between them. The CDR3 has 15 amino acids. The CDR3 DNA reads TGTGCCAGCCCTCAGAACAGGTTTATGAACACTGAAGCTTTCTTT. Amino acids: CASPQNRFMNTEAFF.

This chain joins TRBV2 and TRBJ2-2; the match to TRBD1 covers 9 bases. J lost 3 bases, V lost 3 bases, and 5 bases had no gene match. Germline V gene data show CDR1 as SNHLY and CDR2 as FYNNEI. This CDR3 contains 16 residues. The CDR3, as DNA: TGTGCCAGCAGTGATACGGGACAGGGAGACACCGGGGAGCTGTTTTTT. Protein product: CASSDTGQGDTGELFF.

In this sample, this clonotype turned up a few times. CDR3 nucleotides: TGTGCCAGCAGCGTACAGCCTAACACCGGGGAGCTGTTTTTT. Encoded protein: CASSVQPNTGELFF. V is TRBV7-8 and J is TRBJ2-2; D not resolved. The CDR3 is 14 amino acids. V was cut by 5 bases and J by 2 bases, with 9 bases left in between. Per germline, CDR1 SGHVS and CDR2 FQNEAQ.

The chain recombines TRBV6-2 or TRBV6-3 with TRBJ1-1; a possible D gene is TRBD1 (5 bases). V gave up 0 bases and J gave up 10 bases, with 9 bases separating them. The CDR3 is 12 residues long. CDR1 is MNHEY and CDR2 is SVGEGT in the germline V gene. Here the CDR3 reads CASSYSRDAAFF. The CDR3 DNA is TGTGCCAGCAGTTACTCGAGGGACGCAGCTTTCTTT.

This clonotype was seen a few times. V usage is TRBV7-8 and J usage is TRBJ1-6; TRBD1 is a possible D gene (5 bases). The CDR3 length is 14 residues. Germline lookup yields CDR1 SGHVS and CDR2 FQNEAQ. V dropped 11 bases and J dropped 6 bases, with 17 bases sitting between them. The chain's CDR3 is CASREGSGNSPLHF. The CDR3 DNA sequence: TGTGCCTCTCGAGAGGGGAGTGGTAATTCACCCCTCCACTTT. Variable domain in full (rest from reference TRBV7-8 and TRBJ1-6): GAGVSQSPRYKVAKRGQDVALRCDPISGHVSLFWYQQALGQGPEFLTYFQNEAQLDKSGLPSDRFFAERPEGSVSTLKIQRTQQEDSAVYLCASREGSGNSPLHFGNGTRLTVT.

This clonotype was found a few times. V and J are TRBV7-9 and TRBJ2-1, with a tentative D call TRBD2 (6 bases). The length of the CDR3 is 17 residues. V lost 6 bases to trimming and J lost 6 bases, with 24 bases between them. Germline CDR1 and CDR2: SEHNR and FQNEAQ (reference sequence). The DNA for the CDR3 is TGTGCCAGCAGGACCGTACTAGCCGACCGGGGAGGCAATGAGCAGTTCTTC. Protein product: CASRTVLADRGGNEQFF. The whole variable domain, filled in from reference TRBV7-9 and TRBJ2-1, reads DTGVSQNPRHKITKRGQNVTFRCDPISEHNRLYWYRQTLGQGPEFLTYFQNEAQLEKSRLLSDRFSAERPKGSFSTLEIQRTEQGDSAMYLCASRTVLADRGGNEQFFGPGTRLTVL.

The chain has TRBV7-3 and TRBJ2-4; TRBD1 agrees at 8 bases. Germline-derived CDR1 and CDR2 are SGHTA and FQGTGA. V gave up 4 bases and J gave up 1 base; unmatched junction bases: 6. There are 16 residues in the CDR3. CDR3 amino acids: CASSSGQGEAKNIQYF. CDR3 in DNA: TGTGCCAGCAGCTCCGGACAGGGAGAGGCCAAAAACATTCAGTACTTC.

The sample holds a few counts of this clonotype. The chain employs TRBV7-2 and TRBJ2-7; the D gene could be TRBD1 or TRBD2 (5 bases each). Germline CDR1 and CDR2: SGHTA and FQGNSA. Trimming cost V 8 bases and J 5 bases, with 16 bases left between them. The CDR3 runs to 13 residues. The CDR3 loop reads CASSGTDPDEQYF. DNA for the CDR3: TGTGCCAGCTCCGGGACCGACCCGGACGAGCAGTACTTC.

The rearrangement links TRBV6-2 or TRBV6-3 to TRBJ2-1, with D possibly matching TRBD1 (5 bases). The V end lost 2 bases, the J end lost 7 bases, and 12 bases lay between the germline ends. The length of the CDR3 is 14 residues. The germline V gene has CDR1 MNHEY and CDR2 SVGEGT. CDR3 residues: CASSYVEQANEQFF. For the CDR3, the DNA is TGTGCCAGCAGTTACGTCGAACAGGCAAATGAGCAGTTCTTC.

The gene calls are TRBV5-4 and TRBJ2-7; tentatively, D is TRBD1 (5 bases). V was pared by 0 bases and J by 5 bases, with 12 bases between. The CDR3 has 14 amino acids. CDR1 is SGHNT and CDR2 is YYREEE in the germline V gene (reference sequence). As DNA, the CDR3 is TGTGCCAGCAGCTTGGCCAGGGCAGGGAACGAGCAGTACTTC. Its translation is CASSLARAGNEQYF.

This clonotype was seen a few times. This chain joins TRBV7-9 and TRBJ2-7, with D hard to call. V lost 5 bases, J lost 1 base, and 9 bases lay in between. CDR1 is SEHNR, CDR2 FQNEAQ, per germline (reference sequence). The length of the CDR3 is 13 residues. The CDR3 sequence is CASSVVESYEQYF. The CDR3 region has the DNA TGTGCCAGCAGCGTTGTCGAGTCCTACGAGCAGTACTTC.

J is TRBJ2-1 and V is TRBV7-6; tentatively, D is TRBD1 (5 bases). This CDR3 is built from 18 residues. V was cut by 2 bases and J by 2 bases, with 19 bases left in between. The V gene's germline CDR1 is SGHVS and CDR2 FNYEAQ. The CDR3 DNA sequence: TGTGCCAGCAGCTTACCGAAGGACAACCCTAGGACCTACAATGAGCAGTTCTTC. Its protein product is CASSLPKDNPRTYNEQFF.

The sample holds many counts of this clonotype. This rearrangement joins TRBV7-8 to TRBJ2-5; 13 nucleotides align to TRBD2. CDR1 is SGHVS, CDR2 FQNEAQ, per germline. The CDR3 length is 15 residues. Trimming took 5 bases from V and 3 from J; bases not matched to a gene: 3. The chain's CDR3 is CASSLGLAGEETQYF. The CDR3 DNA follows: TGTGCCAGCAGCCTCGGACTAGCGGGGGAAGAGACCCAGTACTTC.

This clonotype occurred a few times. V and J are TRBV27 and TRBJ1-6, with D perhaps matching TRBD1 (6 bases). This CDR3 is built from 15 residues. CDR1 is MNHEY and CDR2 is SMNVEV in the germline V gene (reference sequence). The V end was cut by 2 bases, the J end by 3 bases, with 8 bases between. The CDR3 sequence: CASSLGQFYNSPLHF. The CDR3 nucleotides are TGTGCCAGCAGTTTAGGACAGTTCTATAATTCACCCCTCCACTTT.

With regard to this clonotype: This sequence may be a read error, since a much larger clone differs from it by one base. The gene calls are TRBV7-2 and TRBJ2-3, with TRBD2 identical over 12 bases. CDR3 length: 15 residues. From germline, CDR1 is SGHTA and CDR2 FQGNSA. The CDR3 DNA reads as TGTGTCAGCAGCGGGCGACTAGCGGGGGCAGATACGCAGTATTTT. Protein product: CVSSGRLAGADTQYF.

This clonotype has more than one count but fewer than ten. The genes are TRBV7-9 and TRBJ1-1, with TRBD1 identical over 8 bases. The CDR3 contains 14 residues. The ends lost 4 bases at V and 10 bases at J; junction bases unmatched: 11. CDR1 SEHNR and CDR2 FQNEAQ come from the germline V gene (reference sequence). The CDR3 sequence is CASSSDPRGQVAFF. The CDR3 nucleotides are TGTGCCAGCAGCTCCGACCCCAGGGGGCAAGTAGCTTTCTTT.

The chain has TRBV7-9 and TRBJ2-1, with D perhaps given as TRBD1 or TRBD2 (5 bases each). This CDR3 has 13 amino acids. V lost 1 base and J 8 bases, leaving 9 bases between the germline ends. From germline, CDR1 is SEHNR and CDR2 FQNEAQ (reference sequence). This CDR3 reads CASSLVSGHEQFF. The CDR3 DNA reads as TGTGCCAGCAGCTTAGTTTCGGGGCATGAGCAGTTCTTC.

This chain uses TRBV6-2 or TRBV6-3 with TRBJ1-5; D is unresolved. The germline V gene has CDR1 MNHEY and CDR2 SVGEGT. CDR3 length: 14 residues. V was trimmed by 4 bases and J by 7 bases, leaving 14 bases between them. CDR3 coding DNA: TGTGCCAGCAGTTTGGGATTCGGATGGCAGCCCCAGCATTTT. Its translation is CASSLGFGWQPQHF.

The sample holds many counts of this clonotype. The chain employs TRBV6-1 and TRBJ2-7; TRBD1 aligns across 9 bases. The V gene's germline CDR1 is MNHNS and CDR2 SASEGT. The V and J ends lost 5 bases and 3 bases, in that order; junction bases with no gene match: 2. The CDR3 has 13 residues. The CDR3 is CASSRQGDYEQYF. In DNA, the CDR3 is TGTGCCAGCAGTAGACAGGGGGACTACGAGCAGTACTTC.

This clonotype turned up a few times. J is TRBJ2-1 and V is TRBV6-5; D could derive from TRBD1 or TRBD2 (5 bases each). Germline V gene sequence: CDR1 MNHEY, CDR2 SVGAGI. The germline V and J ends were trimmed by 8 bases and 0 bases, with 8 bases remaining between them. The CDR3 extends over 13 amino acids. CDR3 sequence (DNA): TGTGCCAGCGCAGGGAGCTCCTACAATGAGCAGTTCTTC. Translation: CASAGSSYNEQFF.

This clonotype was seen at least ten times. The gene calls are TRBV6-1 and TRBJ1-1; tentatively, D is TRBD1 (6 bases). V gave up 3 bases and J gave up 1 base, with 9 bases separating them. This CDR3 contains 14 residues. CDR1 is MNHNS and CDR2 is SASEGT in the germline V gene. This CDR3 reads CASSDLGANTEAFF. For the CDR3, the DNA is TGTGCCAGCAGTGATTTGGGGGCGAACACTGAAGCTTTCTTT.

V usage is TRBV6-8 and J usage is TRBJ1-5; possibly TRBD1 for D (6 bases). The CDR3 sequence is 14 residues long. V was clipped by 6 bases and J by 6 bases, with 15 bases between them. Per the germline V gene, CDR1 is MNHGY and CDR2 is SAAAGT. CDR3: CASRPDRYIQPQHF. The CDR3 nucleotides read TGTGCCAGCAGACCCGACAGGTACATTCAGCCCCAGCATTTT.

This clonotype was counted ten times or more. This chain joins TRBV20-1 and TRBJ2-3; TRBD1 agrees at 8 bases. There are 16 residues in the CDR3. V lost 6 bases to trimming and J lost 0 bases; unmatched junction nucleotides: 11. Per germline, CDR1 DFQATT and CDR2 SNEGSKA (reference sequence). CDR3 loop: CSATILRTGSTDTQYF. For the CDR3, the DNA is TGCAGTGCGACTATTTTACGGACAGGGAGCACAGATACGCAGTATTTT.

The chain recombines TRBV6-5 with TRBJ2-2; D is possibly TRBD1 (5 bases). The CDR3 extends over 18 amino acids. Germline values: CDR1 MNHEY, CDR2 SVGAGI. V was trimmed by 2 bases and J by 3 bases, leaving 19 bases between them. The CDR3 sequence: CASSYGSGYRYDTGELFF. CDR3 sequence (DNA): TGTGCCAGCAGTTACGGGTCAGGGTATCGGTACGACACCGGGGAGCTGTTTTTT.

At least ten counts were recorded for this clonotype. The chain carries TRBV6-1 and TRBJ1-1; D is ambiguous. Germline assignment: CDR1 MNHNS and CDR2 SASEGT. V lost 4 bases to trimming and J lost 0 bases, with 9 bases between them. The CDR3 has 14 amino acids. The CDR3 coding sequence is TGTGCCAGCAGTGTATTCCTAATGAACACTGAAGCTTTCTTT. It translates to CASSVFLMNTEAFF.

This clonotype came up many times. The J gene is TRBJ2-1, the V gene TRBV5-6; 16 bases align to TRBD2. Germline V gene data show CDR1 as SGHDT and CDR2 as YYEEEE. The V segment lost 4 bases and the J segment 2 bases; nucleotides outside the gene matches: 3. CDR3 size: 17 residues. This chain's CDR3 is CASSGTSGGAPYNEQFF. The DNA of the CDR3 is TGTGCCAGCAGCGGGACTAGCGGGGGGGCGCCCTACAATGAGCAGTTCTTC.

Here the CDR3 reads CASSLLSGGRGKTQYF. The CDR3 bases are TGTGCCAGCAGCTTGCTGTCCGGGGGTAGAGGGAAGACCCAGTACTTC. J is TRBJ2-5 and V is TRBV5-6, with D perhaps matching TRBD2 (6 bases). There are 16 residues in the CDR3. The germline gives CDR1 SGHDT, CDR2 YYEEEE. Trimming removed 1 base at V and 6 bases at J, with 19 bases between.

This clonotype was observed a handful of times. This chain connects TRBV7-9 to TRBJ1-2; 7 nucleotides agree with TRBD1. After removal of 2 bases from V and 2 bases from J, the junction contained 8 bases not matched to a gene. Per the germline V gene, CDR1 is SEHNR and CDR2 is FQNEAQ (reference sequence). This CDR3 has 16 residues. The CDR3 DNA reads TGTGCCAGCAGCTTACCAGACAGGGAGCCCAACTATGGCTACACCTTC. Its translation: CASSLPDREPNYGYTF.